This TCR beta chain was identified during a study of shared T cell receptors in the human thymus. Profiled with immunoSEQ multiplex PCR; TCRdb holds only in-frame clones, not every one. The sample carries a few hundred thousand clones, roughly 94% recorded once. The germline CDR1 and CDR2 sequences are SQVTM and ANQGSEA. V lost 0 bases, J lost 5 bases, and 3 bases stayed unmatched. There are 14 residues in the CDR3. This TCR was recovered from a human donor. The sequenced sample was thymocytes. The chain links TRBV29-1 to TRBJ2-5; TRBD2 matches at 10 bases. This CDR3 is CSVEDLAGAETQYF. The CDR3 nucleotides read TGCAGCGTTGAAGATCTAGCGGGAGCGGAGACCCAGTACTTC. Complete variable domain (other parts from reference TRBV29-1 and TRBJ2-5): SAVISQKPSRDICQRGTSLTIQCQVDSQVTMMFWYRQQPGQSLTLIATANQGSEATYESGFVIDKFPISRPNLTFSTLTVSNMSPEDSSIYLCSVEDLAGAETQYFGPGTRLLVL.